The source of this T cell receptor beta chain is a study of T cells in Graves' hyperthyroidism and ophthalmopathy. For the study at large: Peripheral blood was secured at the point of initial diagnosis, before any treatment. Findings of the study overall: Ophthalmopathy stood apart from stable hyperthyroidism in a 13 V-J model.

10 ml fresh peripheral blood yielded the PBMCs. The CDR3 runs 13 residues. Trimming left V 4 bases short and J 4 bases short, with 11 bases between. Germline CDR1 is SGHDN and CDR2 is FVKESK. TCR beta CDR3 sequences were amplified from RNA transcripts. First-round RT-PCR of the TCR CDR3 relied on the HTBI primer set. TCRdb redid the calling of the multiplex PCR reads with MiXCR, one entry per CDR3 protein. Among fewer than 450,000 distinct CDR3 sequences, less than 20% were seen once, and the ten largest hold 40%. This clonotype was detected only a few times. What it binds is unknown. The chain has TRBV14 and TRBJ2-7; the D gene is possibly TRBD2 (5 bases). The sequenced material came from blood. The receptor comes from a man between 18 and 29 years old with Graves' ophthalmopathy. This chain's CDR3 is CASSRGKGYEQYF. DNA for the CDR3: TGTGCCAGCAGCCGAGGGAAGGGTTACGAGCAGTACTTC.